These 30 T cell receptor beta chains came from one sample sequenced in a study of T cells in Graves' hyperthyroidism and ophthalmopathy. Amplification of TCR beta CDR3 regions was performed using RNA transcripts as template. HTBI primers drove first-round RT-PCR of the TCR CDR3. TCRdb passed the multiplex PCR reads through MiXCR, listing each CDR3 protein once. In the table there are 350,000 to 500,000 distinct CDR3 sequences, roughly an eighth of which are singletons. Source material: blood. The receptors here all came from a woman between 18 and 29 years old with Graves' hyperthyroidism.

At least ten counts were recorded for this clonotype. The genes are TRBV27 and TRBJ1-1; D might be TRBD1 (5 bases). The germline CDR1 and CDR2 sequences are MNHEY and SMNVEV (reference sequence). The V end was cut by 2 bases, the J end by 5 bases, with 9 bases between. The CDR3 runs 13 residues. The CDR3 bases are TGTGCCAGCAGTTTAAGGGGTCGGACTGAAGCTTTCTTT. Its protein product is CASSLRGRTEAFF.

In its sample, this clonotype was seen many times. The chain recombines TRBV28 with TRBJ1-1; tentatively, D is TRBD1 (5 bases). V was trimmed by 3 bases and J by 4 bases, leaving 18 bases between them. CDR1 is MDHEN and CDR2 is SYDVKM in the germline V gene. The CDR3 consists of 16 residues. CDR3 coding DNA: TGTGCCAGCAGTTTTTTGGCCCATCGGGGGATCACTGAAGCTTTCTTT. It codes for CASSFLAHRGITEAFF.

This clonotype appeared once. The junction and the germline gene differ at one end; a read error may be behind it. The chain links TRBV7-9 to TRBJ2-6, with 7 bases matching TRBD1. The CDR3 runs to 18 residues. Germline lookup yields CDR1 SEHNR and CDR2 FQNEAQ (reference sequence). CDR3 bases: TGTGTCAGCAGCTACAGGGGTGGGGCACTATCTGGGGCCAACGTCCTGACTTTC. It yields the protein CVSSYRGGALSGANVLTF.

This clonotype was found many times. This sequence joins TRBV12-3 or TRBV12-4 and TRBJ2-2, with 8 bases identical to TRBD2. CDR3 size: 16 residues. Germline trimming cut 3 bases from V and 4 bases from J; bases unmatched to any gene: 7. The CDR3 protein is CASSFGGAVGTGELFF. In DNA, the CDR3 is TGTGCCAGCAGTTTCGGGGGGGCCGTGGGCACCGGGGAGCTGTTTTTT.

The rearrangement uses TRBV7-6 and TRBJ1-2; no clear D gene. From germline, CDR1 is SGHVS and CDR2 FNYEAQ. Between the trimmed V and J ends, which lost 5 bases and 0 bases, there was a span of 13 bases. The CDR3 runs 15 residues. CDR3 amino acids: CASSLDMAPNYGYTF. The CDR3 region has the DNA TGTGCCAGCAGCCTTGACATGGCCCCTAACTATGGCTACACCTTC.

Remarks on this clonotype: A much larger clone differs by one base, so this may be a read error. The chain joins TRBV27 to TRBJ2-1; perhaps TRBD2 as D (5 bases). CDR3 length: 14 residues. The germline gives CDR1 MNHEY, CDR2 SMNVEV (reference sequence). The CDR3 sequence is CASSRSGSYSEQFF. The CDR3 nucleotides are TGTGCCAGCAGCAGGAGCGGCTCCTACAGTGAGCAGTTCTTC.

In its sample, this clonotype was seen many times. For the CDR3, the DNA is TGTGCCAGCAGGTACGGGACGCCTGGGACCTACGAGCAGTACTTC. It codes for CASRYGTPGTYEQYF. This sequence joins TRBV6-1 and TRBJ2-7; D possibly matches TRBD1 or TRBD2 (5 bases each). Per the germline V gene, CDR1 is MNHNS and CDR2 is SASEGT. The CDR3 is made up of 15 amino acids. Trimming stripped 6 bases from V and 2 bases from J, with 17 bases between.

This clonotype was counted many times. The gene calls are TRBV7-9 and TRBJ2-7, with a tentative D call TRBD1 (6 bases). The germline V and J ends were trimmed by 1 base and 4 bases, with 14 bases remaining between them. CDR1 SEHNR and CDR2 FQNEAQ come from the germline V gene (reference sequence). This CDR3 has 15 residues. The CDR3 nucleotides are TGTGCCAGCAGCTTAGTGTTACAGGGCTCGTACGAGCAGTACTTC. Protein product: CASSLVLQGSYEQYF.

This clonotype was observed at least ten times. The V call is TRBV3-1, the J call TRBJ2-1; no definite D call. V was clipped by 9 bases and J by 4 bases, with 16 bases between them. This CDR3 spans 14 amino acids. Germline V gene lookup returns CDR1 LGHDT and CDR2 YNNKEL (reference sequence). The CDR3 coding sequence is TGTGCCAGTGGTGATACGAACCCTTACAATGAGCAGTTCTTC. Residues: CASGDTNPYNEQFF.

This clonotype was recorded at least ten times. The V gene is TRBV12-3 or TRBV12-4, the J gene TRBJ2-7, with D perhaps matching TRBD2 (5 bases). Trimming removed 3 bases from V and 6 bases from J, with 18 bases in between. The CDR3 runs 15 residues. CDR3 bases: TGTGCCAGCAGTTTTCGGTGGGATGATGGGAGCGAGCAGTACTTC. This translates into CASSFRWDDGSEQYF.

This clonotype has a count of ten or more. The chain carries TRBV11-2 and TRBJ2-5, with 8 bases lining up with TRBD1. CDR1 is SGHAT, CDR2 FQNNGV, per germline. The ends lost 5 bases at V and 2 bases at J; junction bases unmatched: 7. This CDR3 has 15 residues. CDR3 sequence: CASSLDRGPQETQYF. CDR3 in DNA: TGTGCCAGCAGCCTTGACAGGGGTCCGCAAGAGACCCAGTACTTC.

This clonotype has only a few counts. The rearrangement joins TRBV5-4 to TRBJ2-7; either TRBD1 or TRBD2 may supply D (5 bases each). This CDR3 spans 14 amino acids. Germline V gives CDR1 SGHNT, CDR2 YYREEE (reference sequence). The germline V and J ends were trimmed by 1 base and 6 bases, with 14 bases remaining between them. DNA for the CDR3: TGTGCCAGCAGCTTGCCGGGGCGCGTGGGCGAGCAGTACTTC. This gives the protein CASSLPGRVGEQYF.

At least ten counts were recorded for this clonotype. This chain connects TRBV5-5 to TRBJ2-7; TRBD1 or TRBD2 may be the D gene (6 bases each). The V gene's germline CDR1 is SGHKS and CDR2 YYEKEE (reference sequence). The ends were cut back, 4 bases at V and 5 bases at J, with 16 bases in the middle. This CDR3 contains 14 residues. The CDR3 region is CASSPPGGLHEQYF. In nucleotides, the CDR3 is TGTGCCAGCAGCCCGCCTGGGGGGCTCCACGAGCAGTACTTC.

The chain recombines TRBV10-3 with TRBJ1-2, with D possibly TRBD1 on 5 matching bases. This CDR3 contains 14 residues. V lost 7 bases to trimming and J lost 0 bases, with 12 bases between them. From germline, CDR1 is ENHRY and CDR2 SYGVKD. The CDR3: CAINQGTPNYGYTF. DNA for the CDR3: TGTGCCATCAACCAGGGAACACCTAACTATGGCTACACCTTC.

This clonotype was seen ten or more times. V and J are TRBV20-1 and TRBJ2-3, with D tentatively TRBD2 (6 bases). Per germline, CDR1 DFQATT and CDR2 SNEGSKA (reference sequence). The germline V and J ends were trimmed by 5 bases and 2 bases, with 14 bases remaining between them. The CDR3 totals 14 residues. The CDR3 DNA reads TGCAGTGCTTTGGGAGGCCCCTTCACAGATACGCAGTATTTT. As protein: CSALGGPFTDTQYF.

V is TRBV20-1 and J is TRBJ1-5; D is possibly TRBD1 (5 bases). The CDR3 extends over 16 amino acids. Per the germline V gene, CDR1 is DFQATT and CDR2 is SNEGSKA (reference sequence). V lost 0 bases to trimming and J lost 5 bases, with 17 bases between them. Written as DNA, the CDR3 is TGCAGTGCTAGAGATCCCCGGGTAGGGGCCTATCAGCCCCAGCATTTT. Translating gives CSARDPRVGAYQPQHF.

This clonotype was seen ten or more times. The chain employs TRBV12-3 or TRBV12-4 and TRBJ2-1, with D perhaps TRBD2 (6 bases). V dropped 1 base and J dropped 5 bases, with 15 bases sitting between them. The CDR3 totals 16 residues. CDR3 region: CASSLVKGGVNNEQFF. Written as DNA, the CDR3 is TGTGCCAGCAGTTTAGTTAAGGGCGGGGTAAACAATGAGCAGTTCTTC.

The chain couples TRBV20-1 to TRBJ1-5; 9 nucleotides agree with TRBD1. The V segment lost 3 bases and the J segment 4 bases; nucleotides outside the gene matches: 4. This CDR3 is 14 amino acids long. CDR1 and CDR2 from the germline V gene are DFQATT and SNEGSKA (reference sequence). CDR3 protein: CSASGGQGNQPQHF. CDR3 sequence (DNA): TGCAGTGCTAGTGGGGGACAGGGTAATCAGCCCCAGCATTTT.

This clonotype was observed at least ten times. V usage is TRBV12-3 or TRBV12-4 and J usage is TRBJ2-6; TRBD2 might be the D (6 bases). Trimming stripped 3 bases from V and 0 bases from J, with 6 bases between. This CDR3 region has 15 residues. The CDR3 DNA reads TGTGCCAGCAGTTTGCGGGACTCTGGGGCCAACGTCCTGACTTTC. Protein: CASSLRDSGANVLTF.

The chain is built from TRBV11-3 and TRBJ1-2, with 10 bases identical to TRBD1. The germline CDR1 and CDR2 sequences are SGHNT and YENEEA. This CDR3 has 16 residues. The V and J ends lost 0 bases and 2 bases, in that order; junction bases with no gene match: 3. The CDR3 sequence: CASSLEPGQGNYGYTF. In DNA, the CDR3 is TGTGCCAGCAGCTTAGAACCGGGACAGGGGAACTATGGCTACACCTTC.

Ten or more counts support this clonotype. The DNA for the CDR3 is TGCGCCAGCAGCTTGGGTGGGGACAGGTCGCGTGGCTACACCTTC. Residues: CASSLGGDRSRGYTF. This chain joins TRBV5-1 and TRBJ1-2; 8 bases fit TRBD1. Germline assignment: CDR1 SGHRS and CDR2 YFSETQ. The CDR3 contains 15 residues. Trimming removed 0 bases from V and 7 bases from J; junction bases left unmatched: 8.

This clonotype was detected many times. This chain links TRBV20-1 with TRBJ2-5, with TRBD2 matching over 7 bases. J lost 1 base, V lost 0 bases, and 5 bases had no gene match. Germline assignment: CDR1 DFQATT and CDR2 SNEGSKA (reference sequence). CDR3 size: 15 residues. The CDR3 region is CSARDGAGAQETQYF. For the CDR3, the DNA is TGCAGTGCTAGAGATGGGGCGGGAGCCCAAGAGACCCAGTACTTC.

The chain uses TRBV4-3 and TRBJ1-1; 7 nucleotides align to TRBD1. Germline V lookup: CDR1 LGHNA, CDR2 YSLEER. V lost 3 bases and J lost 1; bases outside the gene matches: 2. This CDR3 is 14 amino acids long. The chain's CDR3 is CASSHNRGNTEAFF. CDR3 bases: TGCGCCAGCAGCCACAACAGGGGGAACACTGAAGCTTTCTTT.

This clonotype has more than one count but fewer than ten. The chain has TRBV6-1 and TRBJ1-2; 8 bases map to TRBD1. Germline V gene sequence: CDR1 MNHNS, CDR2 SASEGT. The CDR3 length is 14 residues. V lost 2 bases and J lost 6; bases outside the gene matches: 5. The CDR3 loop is CASSEPTGGNGYTF. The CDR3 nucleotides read TGTGCCAGCAGTGAACCTACAGGGGGAAATGGCTACACCTTC.

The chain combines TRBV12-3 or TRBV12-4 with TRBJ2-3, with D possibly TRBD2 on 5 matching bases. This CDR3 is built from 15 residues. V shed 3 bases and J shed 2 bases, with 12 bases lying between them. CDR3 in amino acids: CASSLVAGLTDTQYF. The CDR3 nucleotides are TGTGCCAGCAGTTTGGTGGCGGGCCTCACAGATACGCAGTATTTT.

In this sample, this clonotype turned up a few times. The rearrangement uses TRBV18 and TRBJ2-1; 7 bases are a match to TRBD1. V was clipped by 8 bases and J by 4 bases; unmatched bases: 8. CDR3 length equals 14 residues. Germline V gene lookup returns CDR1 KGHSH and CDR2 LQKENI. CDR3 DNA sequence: TGTGCCAGCGCGGAGACAGGGATGTACAATGAGCAGTTCTTC. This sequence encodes CASAETGMYNEQFF. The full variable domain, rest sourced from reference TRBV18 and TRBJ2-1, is NAGVMQNPRHLVRRRGQEARLRCSPMKGHSHVYWYRQLPEEGLKFMVYLQKENIIDESGMPKERFSAEFPKEGPSILRIQQVVRGDSAAYFCASAETGMYNEQFFGPGTRLTVL.

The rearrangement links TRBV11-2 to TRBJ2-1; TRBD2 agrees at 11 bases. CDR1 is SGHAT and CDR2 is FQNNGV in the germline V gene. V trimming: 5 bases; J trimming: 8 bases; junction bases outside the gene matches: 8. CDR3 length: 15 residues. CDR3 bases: TGTGCCAGCAGCCATAGCGGGAGGGCCCGGGATGAGCAGTTCTTC. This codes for CASSHSGRARDEQFF.

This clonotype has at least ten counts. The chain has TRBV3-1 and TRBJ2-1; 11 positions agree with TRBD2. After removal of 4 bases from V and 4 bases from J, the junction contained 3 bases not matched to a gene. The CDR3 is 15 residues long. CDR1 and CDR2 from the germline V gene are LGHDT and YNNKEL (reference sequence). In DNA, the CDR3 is TGTGCCAGCAGCCTTAGCGGGAGGGATTACAATGAGCAGTTCTTC. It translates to CASSLSGRDYNEQFF.

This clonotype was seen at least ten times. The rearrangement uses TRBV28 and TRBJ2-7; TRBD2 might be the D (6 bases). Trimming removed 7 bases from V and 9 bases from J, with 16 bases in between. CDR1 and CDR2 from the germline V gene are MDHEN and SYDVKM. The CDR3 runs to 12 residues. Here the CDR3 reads CASNTGLRGQYF. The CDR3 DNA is TGTGCCAGCAACACGGGACTGAGGGGGCAGTACTTC. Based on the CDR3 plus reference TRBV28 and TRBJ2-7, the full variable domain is DVKVTQSSRYLVKRTGEKVFLECVQDMDHENMFWYRQDPGLGLRLIYFSYDVKMKEKGDIPEGYSVSREKKERFSLILESASTNQTSMYLCASNTGLRGQYFGPGTRLTVT.

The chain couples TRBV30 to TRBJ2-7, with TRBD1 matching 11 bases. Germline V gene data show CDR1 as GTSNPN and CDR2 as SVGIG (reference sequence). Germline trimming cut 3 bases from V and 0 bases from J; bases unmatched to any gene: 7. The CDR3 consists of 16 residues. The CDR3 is CAWRNPGTGGSYEQYF. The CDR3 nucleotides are TGTGCCTGGAGAAACCCCGGGACAGGGGGCTCCTACGAGCAGTACTTC. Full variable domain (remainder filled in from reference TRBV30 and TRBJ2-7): SQTIHQWPATLVQPVGSPLSLECTVEGTSNPNLYWYRQAAGRGLQLLFYSVGIGQISSEVPQNLSASRPQDRQFILSSKKLLLSDSGFYLCAWRNPGTGGSYEQYFGPGTRLTVT.